This T cell receptor (beta chain) derives from a study of blood T cell repertoires in COVID-19. The repertoire was sequenced with immunoSEQ multiplex PCR; TCRdb's copy has only in-frame clones and lacks some. The table shows some 290,000 clones, with 85% to 90% occurring only once. Germline loops: CDR1 SGHTS, CDR2 YDEGEE. CDR3 size: 15 residues. V trimming: 8 bases; J trimming: 4 bases; junction bases outside the gene matches: 9. The sequenced sample consisted of peripheral blood. This receptor was obtained from a woman in her 40s with COVID-19, enrolled during active disease. The chain uses TRBV5-8 and TRBJ1-6; 7 positions match TRBD1. The DNA of the CDR3 is TGTGCCAGTGATACGGGACAGTTTTATAATTCACCCCTCCACTTT. Translating gives CASDTGQFYNSPLHF.